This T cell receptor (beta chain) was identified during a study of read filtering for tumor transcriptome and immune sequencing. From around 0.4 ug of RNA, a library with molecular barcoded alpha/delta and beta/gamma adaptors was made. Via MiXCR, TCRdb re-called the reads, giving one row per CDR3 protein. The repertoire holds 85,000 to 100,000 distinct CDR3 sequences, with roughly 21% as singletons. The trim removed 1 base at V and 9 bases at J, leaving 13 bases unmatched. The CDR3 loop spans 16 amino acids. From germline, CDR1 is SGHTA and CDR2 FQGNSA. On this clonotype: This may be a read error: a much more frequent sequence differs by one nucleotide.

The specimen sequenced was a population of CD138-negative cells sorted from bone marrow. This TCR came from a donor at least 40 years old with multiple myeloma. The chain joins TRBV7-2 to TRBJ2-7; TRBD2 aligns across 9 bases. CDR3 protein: CASSLGRRLAVPVQYF. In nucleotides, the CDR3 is TGTGCCAGCAGCTTAGGCCGGAGACTAGCGGTACCCGTGCAGTACTTC.